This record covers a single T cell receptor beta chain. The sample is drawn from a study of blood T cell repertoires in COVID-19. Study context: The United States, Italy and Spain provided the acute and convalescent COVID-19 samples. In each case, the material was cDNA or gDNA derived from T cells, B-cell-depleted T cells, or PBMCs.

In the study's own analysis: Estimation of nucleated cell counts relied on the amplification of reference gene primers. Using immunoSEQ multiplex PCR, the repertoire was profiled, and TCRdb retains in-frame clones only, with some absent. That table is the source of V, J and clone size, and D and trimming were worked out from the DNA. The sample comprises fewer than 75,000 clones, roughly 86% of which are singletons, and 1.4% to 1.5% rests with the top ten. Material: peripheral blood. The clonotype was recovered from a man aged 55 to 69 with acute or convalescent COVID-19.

The CDR3 DNA follows: TGTGCCAGCAGCTTGGTTCCCGGGCAGGGGGTTGGGTATGGCTACACCTTC. Its protein product is CASSLVPGQGVGYGYTF. The V call is TRBV5-4, the J call TRBJ1-2, with 7 bases aligning to TRBD1. Germline CDR1 is SGHNT and CDR2 is YYREEE (reference sequence). V was clipped by 0 bases and J by 5 bases; unmatched bases: 13. The CDR3 has 17 amino acids.